The 24 T cell receptor beta chains reported below all come from one sample, sequenced in a study of identical twins. MiXCR was run by TCRdb on the 5' RACE reads, yielding one entry per CDR3 protein. In the table there are 350,000 to 450,000 distinct CDR3 sequences, less than 20% of which are singletons. The sequencing input was naive T cells sorted from blood. These receptors were obtained from a man in his fifties or sixties in good health.

This sequence joins TRBV5-1 and TRBJ2-7; possibly TRBD2 for D (6 bases). Germline V gene data show CDR1 as SGHRS and CDR2 as YFSETQ. CDR3 length: 15 residues. V lost 1 base and J 6 bases, leaving 17 bases between the germline ends. The CDR3, as DNA: TGCGCCAGCAGCTTGATGACGGCGGGGACTGGCGAGCAGTACTTC. This encodes CASSLMTAGTGEQYF. Full variable domain (outside the CDR3, taken from reference TRBV5-1 and TRBJ2-7): KAGVTQTPRYLIKTRGQQVTLSCSPISGHRSVSWYQQTPGQGLQFLFEYFSETQRNKGNFPGRFSGRQFSNSRSEMNVSTLELGDSALYLCASSLMTAGTGEQYFGPGTRLTVT.

This clonotype was detected a few times. The chain uses TRBV6-1 and TRBJ2-5; 7 nucleotides align to TRBD1. The CDR3 totals 14 residues. CDR1 is MNHNS and CDR2 is SASEGT in the germline V gene. V lost 3 bases and J lost 2; bases outside the gene matches: 3. The CDR3 reads CASSDWDSQETQYF. DNA of the CDR3: TGTGCCAGCAGTGATTGGGACAGTCAAGAGACCCAGTACTTC.

This clonotype came up many times. The chain has TRBV4-3 and TRBJ2-5; TRBD2 aligns across 11 bases. J was trimmed by 4 bases and V by 2 bases; bases with no gene match: 15. The germline CDR1 and CDR2 sequences are LGHNA and YSLEER. The length of the CDR3 is 19 residues. The CDR3 is CASSQNWYSGGAQRETQYF. The CDR3 region has the DNA TGCGCCAGCAGCCAAAATTGGTATAGCGGGGGGGCCCAAAGAGAGACCCAGTACTTC.

This clonotype was seen ten or more times. V is TRBV19 and J is TRBJ2-3; D perhaps matches TRBD1 (6 bases). From germline, CDR1 is LNHDA and CDR2 SQIVND (reference sequence). V was trimmed by 6 bases and J by 6 bases, leaving 19 bases between them. The CDR3 loop spans 15 amino acids. The CDR3 DNA follows: TGTGCCAGTAGCTTTACAGGGAAGGGTTGGGATACGCAGTATTTT. It is translated as CASSFTGKGWDTQYF.

This clonotype was counted ten times or more. The chain employs TRBV7-3 and TRBJ2-3; D gene uncertain. Germline-derived CDR1 and CDR2 are SGHTA and FQGTGA. The germline V and J ends were trimmed by 4 bases and 6 bases, with 8 bases remaining between them. The CDR3 spans 12 residues. CDR3 region: CASSSEADTQYF. CDR3 bases: TGTGCCAGCAGCTCAGAGGCCGATACGCAGTATTTT.

This clonotype came up a few times. The chain has TRBV6-2 or TRBV6-3 and TRBJ1-2; no definite D call. CDR1 and CDR2 from the germline V gene are MNHEY and SVGEGT. V dropped 6 bases and J dropped 2 bases, with 19 bases sitting between them. The length of the CDR3 is 16 residues. The chain's CDR3 is CASRTLNLTPNYGYTF. The CDR3 region has the DNA TGTGCCAGCAGAACCCTAAATTTGACACCGAACTATGGCTACACCTTC.

This clonotype has a count of ten or more. This chain links TRBV28 with TRBJ2-7; 14 bases fit TRBD2. CDR1 is MDHEN, CDR2 SYDVKM, per germline. The CDR3 is 17 amino acids. V shed 7 bases and J 1 base; nucleotides not matched to a gene: 9. CDR3 residues: CASIKGTSGGLSYEQYF. The CDR3 DNA is TGTGCCAGCATCAAGGGGACTAGCGGGGGACTTTCCTACGAGCAGTACTTC.

This clonotype occurred many times. The V gene is TRBV27, the J gene TRBJ2-3; TRBD2 matches at 12 bases. The V gene end was trimmed by 6 bases and the J gene end by 3 bases; junction bases not matched to a gene: 7. Germline loops: CDR1 MNHEY, CDR2 SMNVEV (reference sequence). The CDR3 loop spans 16 amino acids. CDR3 residues: CASRKTSGRRTDTQYF. CDR3 sequence (DNA): TGTGCCAGCAGGAAGACTAGCGGGAGACGTACAGATACGCAGTATTTT.

This clonotype was found many times. This rearrangement joins TRBV6-1 to TRBJ2-5; 15 nucleotides align to TRBD2. This CDR3 comprises 17 residues. CDR1 and CDR2 (germline): MNHNS, SASEGT. V shed 7 bases and J 2 bases; nucleotides not matched to a gene: 8. The CDR3 loop reads CASIQRGLAGGQETQYF. In nucleotides, the CDR3 is TGTGCCAGCATCCAGAGGGGACTAGCGGGAGGTCAAGAGACCCAGTACTTC.

The rearrangement joins TRBV20-1 to TRBJ2-2; D is uncertain. The CDR3 is 16 amino acids. Trimming removed 0 bases at V and 0 bases at J, with 11 bases between. Germline loops: CDR1 DFQATT, CDR2 SNEGSKA (reference sequence). The CDR3: CSARDYRAANTGELFF. CDR3 DNA sequence: TGCAGTGCTAGAGATTATAGAGCAGCGAACACCGGGGAGCTGTTTTTT.

The rearrangement uses TRBV7-2 and TRBJ1-6; a weak D match, TRBD1 (5 bases). This CDR3 has 16 residues. Germline CDR1 and CDR2: SGHTA and FQGNSA. The V end lost 1 base, the J end lost 8 bases, and 15 bases lay between the germline ends. The CDR3 DNA is TGTGCCAGCAGCTTAGACGGCGGCAGGGTCGATTCACCCCTCCACTTT. The encoded protein is CASSLDGGRVDSPLHF.

This clonotype was seen ten or more times. V is TRBV7-9 and J is TRBJ1-6, with no clear D. Per the germline V gene, CDR1 is SEHNR and CDR2 is FQNEAQ (reference sequence). This CDR3 is built from 13 residues. V was trimmed by 3 bases and J by 7 bases, leaving 7 bases between them. The CDR3 DNA reads TGTGCCAGCAGCTTTGGGGAGAATTCACCCCTCCACTTT. Its translation: CASSFGENSPLHF.

This clonotype was recorded many times. The chain uses TRBV6-5 and TRBJ1-6; D is uncertain. This CDR3 has 14 amino acids. CDR1 is MNHEY, CDR2 SVGAGI, per germline. Trimming took 3 bases from V and 4 from J, leaving 7 bases between them. CDR3 coding DNA: TGTGCCAGCAGTTATTCACCTTATAATTCACCCCTCCACTTT. Protein product: CASSYSPYNSPLHF.

In this sample, this clonotype turned up many times. The CDR3 DNA reads TGCGCCAGCAGCTTTGCACTTAACACCGGGGAGCTGTTTTTT. It encodes CASSFALNTGELFF. This chain uses TRBV5-1 with TRBJ2-2; the D is unclear. This CDR3 has 14 amino acids. CDR1 SGHRS and CDR2 YFSETQ come from the germline V gene. V lost 2 bases to trimming and J lost 2 bases, with 7 bases between them.

The chain links TRBV29-1 to TRBJ2-7, with TRBD1 matching over 7 bases. The trim removed 7 bases at V and 1 base at J, leaving 7 bases unmatched. The CDR3 sequence is 13 residues long. Germline V gene sequence: CDR1 SQVTM, CDR2 ANQGSEA. The CDR3 loop reads CSAGRGSSYEQYF. For the CDR3, the DNA is TGCAGCGCCGGCAGGGGGAGTTCCTACGAGCAGTACTTC.

The V call is TRBV10-3, the J call TRBJ2-7; D unresolved. Trimming left V 1 base short and J 0 bases short, with 10 bases between. CDR1 and CDR2 from the germline V gene are ENHRY and SYGVKD. The CDR3 runs to 15 residues. CDR3 sequence (DNA): TGTGCCATCAGTGAGTTAGACCGCGCCTCCTACGAGCAGTACTTC. This sequence encodes CAISELDRASYEQYF.

The V gene is TRBV5-6, the J gene TRBJ2-6, with D perhaps matching TRBD1 (5 bases). The germline gives CDR1 SGHDT, CDR2 YYEEEE. The V end lost 1 base, the J end lost 0 bases, and 17 bases lay between the germline ends. The CDR3 extends over 19 amino acids. CDR3 nucleotide sequence: TGTGCCAGCAGCTTGTCAATCGGAACAGGTAGCTCTGGGGCCAACGTCCTGACTTTC. Translated: CASSLSIGTGSSGANVLTF.

There are a few counts of this clonotype. This chain joins TRBV4-1 and TRBJ2-3; D possibly uses TRBD1 or TRBD2 (6 bases each). Germline assignment: CDR1 MGHRA and CDR2 YSYEKL. V dropped 4 bases and J dropped 0 bases, with 14 bases sitting between them. The CDR3 length is 16 residues. The CDR3 nucleotides read TGCGCCAGCAGCCGGGGTCCGGGGGCTAGCACAGATACGCAGTATTTT. Protein: CASSRGPGASTDTQYF.

This clonotype was detected many times. The rearrangement uses TRBV4-1 and TRBJ2-2; D unresolved. The CDR3 length is 12 residues. Germline V gene sequence: CDR1 MGHRA, CDR2 YSYEKL. Trimming left V 5 bases short and J 5 bases short, with 6 bases between. This CDR3 is CASSWGTGELFF. DNA of the CDR3: TGCGCCAGCAGCTGGGGTACCGGGGAGCTGTTTTTT.

The rearrangement links TRBV5-6 to TRBJ2-7; possibly TRBD2 for D (6 bases). The V and J ends lost 2 bases and 2 bases respectively, with 11 bases between them. CDR1 is SGHDT, CDR2 YYEEEE, per germline. The CDR3 is made up of 14 amino acids. The CDR3 nucleotides read TGTGCCAGCAGCTTAGAATCGGGGGCCTACGAGCAGTACTTC. Translated, it gives CASSLESGAYEQYF. Variable domain in full (rest from reference TRBV5-6 and TRBJ2-7): DAGVTQSPTHLIKTRGQQVTLRCSPKSGHDTVSWYQQALGQGPQFIFQYYEEEERQRGNFPDRFSGHQFPNYSSELNVNALLLGDSALYLCASSLESGAYEQYFGPGTRLTVT.

The V and J genes are TRBV5-6 and TRBJ2-1; tentatively, D is TRBD2 (6 bases). Between the trimmed V and J ends, which lost 0 bases and 8 bases, there was a span of 12 bases. Germline V gives CDR1 SGHDT, CDR2 YYEEEE. The length of the CDR3 is 14 residues. CDR3 bases: TGTGCCAGCAGCTTGGTTCAGTGGGGGGATGAGCAGTTCTTC. Translation gives CASSLVQWGDEQFF.

This clonotype was counted between two and nine times. The V and J genes are TRBV7-8 and TRBJ2-3; weak D call: TRBD2 (5 bases). The CDR3 has 16 amino acids. The V gene lost 7 bases and the J gene lost 2 bases, with 19 bases spanning the gap. The V gene's germline CDR1 is SGHVS and CDR2 FQNEAQ. In DNA, the CDR3 is TGTGCCAGCAATAACCCTCGCGGGCATACCACAGATACGCAGTATTTT. It yields the protein CASNNPRGHTTDTQYF.

CDR3 sequence: CSARDLAGVYEQYF. The DNA for the CDR3 is TGCAGTGCTAGAGATCTAGCGGGAGTTTACGAGCAGTACTTC. The chain combines TRBV20-1 with TRBJ2-7; TRBD2 matches at 10 bases. Germline values: CDR1 DFQATT, CDR2 SNEGSKA (reference sequence). V lost 0 bases and J lost 4; bases outside the gene matches: 3. The length of the CDR3 is 14 residues.

This clonotype was recorded only once. The rearrangement uses TRBV6-2 or TRBV6-3 and TRBJ2-4; 12 bases are a match to TRBD2. V lost 5 bases to trimming and J lost 8 bases; unmatched junction nucleotides: 13. Germline loops: CDR1 MNHEY, CDR2 SVGEGT. This CDR3 comprises 17 residues. Written as DNA, the CDR3 is TGTGCCAGCAGTCCTCTAGAAAAGACTAGCGGGAGAGACATTCAGTACTTC. Its translation is CASSPLEKTSGRDIQYF.